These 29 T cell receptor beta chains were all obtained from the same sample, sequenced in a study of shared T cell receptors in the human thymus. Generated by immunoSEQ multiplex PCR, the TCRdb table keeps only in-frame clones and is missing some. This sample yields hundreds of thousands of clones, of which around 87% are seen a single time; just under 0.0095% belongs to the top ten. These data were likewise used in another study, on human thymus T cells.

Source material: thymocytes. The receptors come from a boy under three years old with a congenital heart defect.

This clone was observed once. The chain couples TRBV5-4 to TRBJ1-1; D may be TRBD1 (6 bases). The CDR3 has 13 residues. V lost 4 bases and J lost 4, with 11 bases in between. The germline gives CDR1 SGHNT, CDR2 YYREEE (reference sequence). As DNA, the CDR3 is TGTGCCAGCAGCACCAGGGGAGTCACTGAAGCTTTCTTT. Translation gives CASSTRGVTEAFF.

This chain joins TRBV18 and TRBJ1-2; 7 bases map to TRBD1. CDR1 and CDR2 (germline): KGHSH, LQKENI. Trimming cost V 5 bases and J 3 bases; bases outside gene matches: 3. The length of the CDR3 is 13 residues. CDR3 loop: CASSGGQDYGYTF. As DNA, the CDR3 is TGTGCCAGCTCAGGAGGACAGGACTATGGCTACACCTTC. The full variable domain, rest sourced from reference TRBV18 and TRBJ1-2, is NAGVMQNPRHLVRRRGQEARLRCSPMKGHSHVYWYRQLPEEGLKFMVYLQKENIIDESGMPKERFSAEFPKEGPSILRIQQVVRGDSAAYFCASSGGQDYGYTFGSGTRLTVV.

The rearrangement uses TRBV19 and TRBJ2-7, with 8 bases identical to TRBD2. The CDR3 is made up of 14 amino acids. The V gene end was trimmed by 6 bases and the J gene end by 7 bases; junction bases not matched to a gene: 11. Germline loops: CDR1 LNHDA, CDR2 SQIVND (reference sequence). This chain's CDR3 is CASSLAGGLGEQYF. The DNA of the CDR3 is TGTGCCAGTAGCCTGGCGGGAGGATTGGGGGAGCAGTACTTC. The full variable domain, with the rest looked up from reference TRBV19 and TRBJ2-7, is DGGITQSPKYLFRKEGQNVTLSCEQNLNHDAMYWYRQDPGQGLRLIYYSQIVNDFQKGDIAEGYSVSREKKESFPLTVTSAQKNPTAFYLCASSLAGGLGEQYFGPGTRLTVT.

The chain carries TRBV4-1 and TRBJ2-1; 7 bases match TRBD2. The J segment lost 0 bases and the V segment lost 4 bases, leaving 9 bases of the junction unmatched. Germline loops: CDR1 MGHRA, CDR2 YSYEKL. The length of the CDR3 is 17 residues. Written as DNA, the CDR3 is TGCGCCAGCAGCCTTAGAGCGGGGCCTCCCTCCTACAATGAGCAGTTCTTC. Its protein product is CASSLRAGPPSYNEQFF.

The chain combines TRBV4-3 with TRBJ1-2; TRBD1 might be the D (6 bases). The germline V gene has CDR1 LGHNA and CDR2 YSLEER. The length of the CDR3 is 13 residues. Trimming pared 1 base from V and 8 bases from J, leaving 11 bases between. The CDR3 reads CASSQGGGRGYTF. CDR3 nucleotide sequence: TGCGCCAGCAGCCAAGGAGGGGGAAGGGGCTACACCTTC.

CDR3 in amino acids: CASSPQGADGYTF. The CDR3 nucleotides read TGTGCCAGCTCCCCCCAGGGGGCAGATGGCTACACCTTC. This sequence joins TRBV18 and TRBJ1-2; TRBD1 aligns across 8 bases. The CDR3 contains 13 residues. The V gene end was trimmed by 6 bases and the J gene end by 6 bases; junction bases not matched to a gene: 6. Germline assignment: CDR1 KGHSH and CDR2 LQKENI.

CDR3: CAIIPGGTSGSGYEQYF. CDR3 DNA: TGTGCCATCATTCCGGGGGGGACTAGCGGGAGTGGTTACGAGCAGTACTTC. This chain connects TRBV10-3 to TRBJ2-7; 14 bases align to TRBD2. The germline V gene encodes CDR1 ENHRY and CDR2 SYGVKD. V lost 7 bases, J lost 4 bases, and 12 bases stayed unmatched. The CDR3 runs 17 residues.

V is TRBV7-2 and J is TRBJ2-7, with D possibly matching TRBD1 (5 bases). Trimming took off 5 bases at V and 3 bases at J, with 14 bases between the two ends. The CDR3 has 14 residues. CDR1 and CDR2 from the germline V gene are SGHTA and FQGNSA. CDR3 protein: CASSLGQGFYEQYF. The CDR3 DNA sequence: TGTGCCAGCAGCCTCGGGCAGGGTTTCTACGAGCAGTACTTC.

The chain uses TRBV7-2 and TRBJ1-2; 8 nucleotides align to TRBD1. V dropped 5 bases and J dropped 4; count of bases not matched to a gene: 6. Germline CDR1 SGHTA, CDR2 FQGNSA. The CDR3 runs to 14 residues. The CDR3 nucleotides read TGTGCCAGCAGCCCCCGAGGACAGGGCTATGGCTACACCTTC. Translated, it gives CASSPRGQGYGYTF.

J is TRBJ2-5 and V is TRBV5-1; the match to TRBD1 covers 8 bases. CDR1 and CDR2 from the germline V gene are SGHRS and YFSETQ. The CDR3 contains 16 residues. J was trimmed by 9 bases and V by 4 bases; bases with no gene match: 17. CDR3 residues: CASSPAGTGPNGAQYF. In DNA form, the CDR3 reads TGCGCCAGCAGCCCCGCCGGGACAGGACCTAACGGGGCCCAGTACTTC.

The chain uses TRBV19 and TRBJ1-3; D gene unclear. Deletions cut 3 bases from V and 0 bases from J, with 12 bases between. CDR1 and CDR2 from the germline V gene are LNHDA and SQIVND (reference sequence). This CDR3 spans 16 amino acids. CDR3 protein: CASSIGAPFSGNTIYF. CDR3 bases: TGTGCCAGTAGTATTGGAGCCCCCTTCTCTGGAAACACCATATATTTT.

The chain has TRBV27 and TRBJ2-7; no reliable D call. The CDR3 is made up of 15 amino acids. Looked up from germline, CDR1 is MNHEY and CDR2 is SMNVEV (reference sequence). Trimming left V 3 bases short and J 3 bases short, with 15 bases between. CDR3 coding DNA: TGTGCCAGCAGTTTTAAGATTCCCCGCGTCTACGAGCAGTACTTC. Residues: CASSFKIPRVYEQYF.

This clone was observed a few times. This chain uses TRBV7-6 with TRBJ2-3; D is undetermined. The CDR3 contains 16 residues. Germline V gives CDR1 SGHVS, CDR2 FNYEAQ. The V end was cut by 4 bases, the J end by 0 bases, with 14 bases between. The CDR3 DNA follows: TGTGCCAGCAGCTCCAAGAGAGACAAGAGCACAGATACGCAGTATTTT. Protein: CASSSKRDKSTDTQYF.

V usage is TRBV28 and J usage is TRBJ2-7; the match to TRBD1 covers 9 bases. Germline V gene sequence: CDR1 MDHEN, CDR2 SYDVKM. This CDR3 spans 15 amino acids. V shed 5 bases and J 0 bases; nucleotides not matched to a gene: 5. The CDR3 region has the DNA TGTGCCAGCAGTACTACAGGGGGCTTCTCCTACGAGCAGTACTTC. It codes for CASSTTGGFSYEQYF.

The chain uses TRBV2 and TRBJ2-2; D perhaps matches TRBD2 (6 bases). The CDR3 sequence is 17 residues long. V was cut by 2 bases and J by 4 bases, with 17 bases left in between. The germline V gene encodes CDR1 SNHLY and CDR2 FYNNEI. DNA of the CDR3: TGTGCCAGCAGTGAAAGAAGGCACCCAGCGGGCACCGGGGAGCTGTTTTTT. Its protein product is CASSERRHPAGTGELFF.

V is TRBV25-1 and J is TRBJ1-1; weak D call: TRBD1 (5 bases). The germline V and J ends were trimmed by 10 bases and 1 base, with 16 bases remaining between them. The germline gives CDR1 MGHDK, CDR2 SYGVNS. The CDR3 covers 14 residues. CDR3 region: CATNGPGPNTEAFF. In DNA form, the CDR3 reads TGTGCCACCAATGGGCCAGGGCCGAACACTGAAGCTTTCTTT.

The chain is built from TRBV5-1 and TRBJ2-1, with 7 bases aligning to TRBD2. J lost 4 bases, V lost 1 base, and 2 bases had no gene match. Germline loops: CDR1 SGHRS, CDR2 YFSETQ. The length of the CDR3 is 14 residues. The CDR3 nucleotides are TGCGCCAGCAGCTTGTCGGGGGGTTACAATGAGCAGTTCTTC. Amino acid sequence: CASSLSGGYNEQFF.

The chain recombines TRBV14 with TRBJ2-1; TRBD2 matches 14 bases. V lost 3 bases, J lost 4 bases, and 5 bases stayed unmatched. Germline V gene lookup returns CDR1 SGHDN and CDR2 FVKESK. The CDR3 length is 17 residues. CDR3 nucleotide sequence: TGTGCCAGCAGCCAGACCGGGACTAGCGGGAGATACAATGAGCAGTTCTTC. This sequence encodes CASSQTGTSGRYNEQFF. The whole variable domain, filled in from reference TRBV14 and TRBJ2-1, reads EAGVTQFPSHSVIEKGQTVTLRCDPISGHDNLYWYRRVMGKEIKFLLHFVKESKQDESGMPNNRFLAERTGGTYSTLKVQPAELEDSGVYFCASSQTGTSGRYNEQFFGPGTRLTVL.

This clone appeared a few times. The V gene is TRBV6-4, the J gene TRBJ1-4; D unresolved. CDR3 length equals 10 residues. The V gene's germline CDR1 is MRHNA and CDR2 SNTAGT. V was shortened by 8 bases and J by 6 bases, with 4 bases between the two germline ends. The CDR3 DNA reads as TGTGCCAGCTCGTATGAAAAACTGTTTTTT. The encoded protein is CASSYEKLFF.

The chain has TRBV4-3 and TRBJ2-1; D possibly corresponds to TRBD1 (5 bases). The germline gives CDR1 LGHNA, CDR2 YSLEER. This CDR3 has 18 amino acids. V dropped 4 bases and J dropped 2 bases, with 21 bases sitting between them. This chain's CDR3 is CASSRHPRTRPTYNEQFF. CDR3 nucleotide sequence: TGCGCCAGCAGCCGACACCCCCGGACAAGACCTACCTACAATGAGCAGTTCTTC.

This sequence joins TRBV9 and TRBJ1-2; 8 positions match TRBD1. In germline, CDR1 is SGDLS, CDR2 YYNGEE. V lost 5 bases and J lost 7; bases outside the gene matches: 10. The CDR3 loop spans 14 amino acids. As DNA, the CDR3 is TGTGCCAGCAGGGACCGAACAGGGGGTGGTGGCTACACCTTC. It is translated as CASRDRTGGGGYTF.

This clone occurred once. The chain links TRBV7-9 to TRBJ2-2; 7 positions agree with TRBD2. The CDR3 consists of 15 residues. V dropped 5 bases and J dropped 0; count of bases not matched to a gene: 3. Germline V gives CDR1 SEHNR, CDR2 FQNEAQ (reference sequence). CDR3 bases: TGTGCCAGCAGCCCTAGCGGACCGAACACCGGGGAGCTGTTTTTT. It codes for CASSPSGPNTGELFF.

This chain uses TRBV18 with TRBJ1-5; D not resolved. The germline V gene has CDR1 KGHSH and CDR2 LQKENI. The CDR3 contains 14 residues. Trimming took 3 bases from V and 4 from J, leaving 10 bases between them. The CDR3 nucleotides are TGTGCCAGCTCACCGGAGACCTTTAATCAGCCCCAGCATTTT. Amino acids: CASSPETFNQPQHF.

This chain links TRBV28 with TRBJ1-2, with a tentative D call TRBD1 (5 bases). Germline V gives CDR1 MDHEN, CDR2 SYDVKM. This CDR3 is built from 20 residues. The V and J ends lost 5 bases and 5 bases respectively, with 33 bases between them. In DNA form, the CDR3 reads TGTGCCAGCAGTCTTATCCGCCTCGGGCAGGGCTCCCGCTCTCTTTATGGCTACACCTTC. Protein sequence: CASSLIRLGQGSRSLYGYTF.

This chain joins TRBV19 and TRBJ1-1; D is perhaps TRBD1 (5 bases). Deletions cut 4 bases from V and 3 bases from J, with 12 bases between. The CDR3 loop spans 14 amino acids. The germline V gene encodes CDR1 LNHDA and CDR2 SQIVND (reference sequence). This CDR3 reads CASSTAPGDTEAFF. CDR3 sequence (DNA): TGTGCCAGTAGTACGGCCCCGGGGGACACTGAAGCTTTCTTT.

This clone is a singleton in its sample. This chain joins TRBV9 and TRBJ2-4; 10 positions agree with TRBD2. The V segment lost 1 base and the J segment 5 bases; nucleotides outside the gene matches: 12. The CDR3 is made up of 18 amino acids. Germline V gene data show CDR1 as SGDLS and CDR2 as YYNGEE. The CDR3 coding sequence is TGTGCCAGCAGCGTAAGGGCGGAGCGGGAGGGGGTGGAAAACATTCAGTACTTC. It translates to CASSVRAEREGVENIQYF. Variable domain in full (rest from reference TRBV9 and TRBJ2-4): DSGVTQTPKHLITATGQRVTLRCSPRSGDLSVYWYQQSLDQGLQFLIQYYNGEERAKGNILERFSAQQFPDLHSELNLSSLELGDSALYFCASSVRAEREGVENIQYFGAGTRLSVL.

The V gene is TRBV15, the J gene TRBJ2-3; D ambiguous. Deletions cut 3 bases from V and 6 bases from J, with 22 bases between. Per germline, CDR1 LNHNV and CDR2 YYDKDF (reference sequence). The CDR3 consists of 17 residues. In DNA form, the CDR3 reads TGTGCCACCAGCAGGGTCCGCGGAAGCCTCCCCCCGGATACGCAGTATTTT. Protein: CATSRVRGSLPPDTQYF. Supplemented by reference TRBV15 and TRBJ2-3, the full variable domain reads DAMVIQNPRYQVTQFGKPVTLSCSQTLNHNVMYWYQQKSSQAPKLLFHYYDKDFNNEADTPDNFQSRRPNTSFCFLDIRSPGLGDTAMYLCATSRVRGSLPPDTQYFGPGTRLTVL.

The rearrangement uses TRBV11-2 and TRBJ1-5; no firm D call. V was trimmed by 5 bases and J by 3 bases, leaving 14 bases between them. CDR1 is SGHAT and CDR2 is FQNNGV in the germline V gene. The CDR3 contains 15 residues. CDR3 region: CASSTTVGSNQPQHF. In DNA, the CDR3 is TGTGCCAGCAGCACCACAGTAGGTTCCAATCAGCCCCAGCATTTT. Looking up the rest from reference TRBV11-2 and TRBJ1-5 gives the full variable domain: EAGVAQSPRYKIIEKRQSVAFWCNPISGHATLYWYQQILGQGPKLLIQFQNNGVVDDSQLPKDRFSAERLKGVDSTLKIQPAKLEDSAVYLCASSTTVGSNQPQHFGDGTRLSIL.

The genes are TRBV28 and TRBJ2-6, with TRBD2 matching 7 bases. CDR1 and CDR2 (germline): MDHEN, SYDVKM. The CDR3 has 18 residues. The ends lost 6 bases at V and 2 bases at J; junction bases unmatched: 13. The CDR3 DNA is TGTGCCAGCAGAATGAGTCTCGGACTAGTAGCTGGGGCCAACGTCCTGACTTTC. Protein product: CASRMSLGLVAGANVLTF.